What follows is one T cell receptor (beta chain) and its context. The clone's antigen remains unknown. The sample holds no much larger clone one base away, and base qualities are not on file. Patients with a history of autoimmune disease or receiving systemic immunosuppression were excluded from the trial. In every dose cohort, peripheral blood was drawn for TCR sequencing at baseline, cycle 4 day 1, and cycle 7 day 1. The samples were taken from a phase I, first-in-human, multicenter, open-label dose-escalation trial of ivuxolimab. Adults with locally advanced or metastatic melanoma, renal cell carcinoma, hepatocellular carcinoma or head and neck squamous cell carcinoma were enrolled in the trial. Before TCR sequencing, CD4+ and CD8+ T cells were separately sorted from peripheral blood. According to the germline V gene (reference sequence), CDR1 reads GTSNPN and CDR2 reads SVGIG. From its cysteine to its phenylalanine, the CDR3 spans 13 amino acids. Only the CDR3 DNA is retained, 39 bases long and in frame from the first base. Trimming at the junction amounts to 1 base on V and 0 bases on J, and the germline ends lie 6 bases apart.

For sequencing of the TCRbeta CDR3 region, genomic DNA was extracted from the sorted cells. The immunoSEQ Assay was used for sequencing of TCRbeta CDR3 regions. TCRdb stores this immuneACCESS table with in-frame sequences only. Part of the clones is absent; in the studies checked, under half of the shortfall reflects unresolved V genes, and no reason is known for the rest. In this sample the table shows 98,000 or so clones, 89% of which occur a single time. Around 0.3% of the sample belongs to the ten largest clones. This record belongs to a study of OX40 agonist ivuxolimab in advanced cancers. For the study in its entirety: The costimulatory receptor OX40 (CD134) was targeted by ivuxolimab, a fully human IgG2 agonistic monoclonal antibody. Intravenous ivuxolimab was administered to patients every 2 weeks at six dose levels: 0.01, 0.1, 0.3, 1.5, 3 and 10 mg/kg. Of the roughly 52 patients in dose escalation, about 20 had hepatocellular carcinoma, some 15 had melanoma, 9 had renal cell carcinoma and 9 had head and neck cancer. The dose-escalation cohort was 82.7% male with a mean age of about 65 years, ranging from 23 to 79. Prior anti-PD-1, anti-PD-L1 or anti-CTLA-4 therapy was permitted, and roughly two fifths of dose-escalation patients had received checkpoint inhibitors. Three dose-escalation patients achieved partial responses, one with hepatocellular carcinoma and two with cutaneous melanoma. Peripheral TCRbeta sequencing was intended to test whether TCR sequence diversity was altered and clonal T-cell expansion was caused by ivuxolimab. The paper covers the monotherapy dose-escalation part of the phase I ivuxolimab trial, which included N of about 50 patients. Overall study results and their limits: After ivuxolimab, more expanded clones were found on average in CD8+ T cells than in CD4+ T cells. Low levels of normalized T-cell clonal expansion were also shown by some nonresponding patients. The antigen specificity of the peripheral T cells that underwent clonal expansion was not determined. In the 0.1-3.0 mg/kg groups, partial responders had among the lowest normalized peripheral clonal expansion, particularly in CD8+ T cells. Clonal expansion of both CD4+ and CD8+ blood T cells was observed from baseline to week 6 at doses 0.1 to 3.0 mg/kg.

Rearrangement joined TRBV30 to TRBJ2-5; no D segment can be confidently identified. The sample here was CD4+ or CD8+ T cells sorted from blood, taken in a trial of the OX40 agonist ivuxolimab. The origin of this receptor is an adult with an advanced solid tumor such as melanoma, head and neck, liver or kidney cancer. The CDR3 protein sequence reads: CAWSAGYQETQYF. The DNA sequence reads TGTGCCTGGAGTGCCGGTTACCAAGAGACCCAGTACTTC.